Following are 14 T cell receptor beta chains from one sample sequenced in a study of OX40 agonist ivuxolimab in advanced cancers. Assay used: immunoSEQ multiplex PCR; TCRdb lists only in-frame clones, some missing. This sample has 50,000 or so clones, with 85% to 95% found just once. The sample consisted of CD4+ or CD8+ T cells sorted from blood, taken in a trial of the OX40 agonist ivuxolimab. These receptors originate from an adult with an advanced solid tumor such as melanoma, head and neck, liver or kidney cancer.

The chain links TRBV28 to TRBJ1-2; weak D call: TRBD1 (6 bases). Trimming stripped 3 bases from V and 5 bases from J, with 10 bases between. The CDR3 contains 13 residues. Germline V gene data show CDR1 as MDHEN and CDR2 as SYDVKM. This CDR3 reads CASSFGQGYGYTF. The DNA for the CDR3 is TGTGCCAGCAGTTTTGGGCAGGGGTATGGCTACACCTTC.

This chain's CDR3 is CASSLGQTNYGYTF. The CDR3, as DNA: TGTGCCAGCAGCTTAGGACAGACCAACTATGGCTACACCTTC. The V call is TRBV7-2, the J call TRBJ1-2; a possible D gene is TRBD1 (5 bases). Trimming stripped 1 base from V and 2 bases from J, with 8 bases between. CDR1 SGHTA and CDR2 FQGNSA come from the germline V gene. The CDR3 totals 14 residues.

This chain links TRBV4-2 with TRBJ2-1; maybe TRBD1 (6 bases). Trimming stripped 0 bases from V and 2 bases from J, with 11 bases between. The CDR3 sequence is 16 residues long. The germline V gene has CDR1 LGHNA and CDR2 YNFKEQ. The CDR3 sequence is CASSQDQDSTYNEQFF. DNA for the CDR3: TGTGCCAGCAGCCAAGATCAGGACAGCACCTACAATGAGCAGTTCTTC.

J is TRBJ2-2 and V is TRBV13, with unresolved D. The V gene lost 1 base and the J gene lost 4 bases, with 4 bases spanning the gap. From germline, CDR1 is PRHDT and CDR2 FYEKMQ (reference sequence). The CDR3 extends over 13 amino acids. The CDR3 nucleotides are TGTGCCAGCAGCTTAGCTGCCACCGGGGAGCTGTTTTTT. Translating it yields CASSLAATGELFF.

The chain combines TRBV7-9 with TRBJ2-5; no firm D call. Germline values: CDR1 SEHNR, CDR2 FQNEAQ (reference sequence). V lost 0 bases and J 3 bases, leaving 8 bases between the germline ends. This CDR3 region has 14 residues. The CDR3 spells CASSLAGMEETQYF. The CDR3 DNA reads as TGTGCCAGCAGCTTAGCAGGGATGGAAGAGACCCAGTACTTC.

The chain has TRBV4-3 and TRBJ1-2, with D perhaps TRBD1 (6 bases). The V end was cut by 0 bases, the J end by 4 bases, with 9 bases between. This CDR3 contains 14 residues. CDR1 is LGHNA and CDR2 is YSLEER in the germline V gene. The CDR3 reads CASSQDQGPYGYTF. The CDR3 DNA reads TGCGCCAGCAGCCAAGATCAGGGGCCCTATGGCTACACCTTC.

V gene TRBV28 combines with J gene TRBJ1-2; D is possibly TRBD1 (5 bases). Germline CDR1 MDHEN, CDR2 SYDVKM. The CDR3 loop spans 15 amino acids. Trimming removed 5 bases at V and 0 bases at J, with 13 bases between. CDR3 loop: CASSVGWGANYGYTF. The DNA of the CDR3 is TGTGCCAGCAGTGTTGGCTGGGGGGCTAACTATGGCTACACCTTC.

This clone is labeled medium-sized. The rearrangement joins TRBV4-3 to TRBJ1-5; D perhaps matches TRBD1 (5 bases). CDR3 length: 16 amino acids. Trimming pared 1 base from V and 6 bases from J, leaving 16 bases between. Germline values: CDR1 LGHNA, CDR2 YSLEER. Here the CDR3 reads CASSQGGDGLFQPQHF. DNA of the CDR3: TGCGCCAGCAGCCAAGGGGGGGACGGGCTTTTTCAGCCCCAGCATTTT.

This chain joins TRBV9 and TRBJ2-7; 7 bases fit TRBD2. Trimming cost V 3 bases and J 4 bases; bases outside gene matches: 16. Germline V gene lookup returns CDR1 SGDLS and CDR2 YYNGEE. This CDR3 is built from 17 residues. The CDR3 protein is CASSAGEGQREVYEQYF. DNA of the CDR3: TGTGCCAGCAGCGCCGGGGAGGGGCAGCGGGAAGTTTACGAGCAGTACTTC.

This chain uses TRBV27 with TRBJ2-7; the match to TRBD2 covers 13 bases. The V gene end was trimmed by 5 bases and the J gene end by 3 bases; junction bases not matched to a gene: 1. The CDR3 is made up of 14 amino acids. Per the germline V gene, CDR1 is MNHEY and CDR2 is SMNVEV (reference sequence). The CDR3 DNA follows: TGTGCCAGCAGTCGGACTAGCGGGAGCTACGAGCAGTACTTC. Amino acids: CASSRTSGSYEQYF.

The rearrangement uses TRBV7-8 and TRBJ1-2; perhaps TRBD1 as D (5 bases). The V and J ends lost 6 bases and 5 bases respectively, with 16 bases between them. This CDR3 spans 14 amino acids. Germline CDR1 and CDR2: SGHVS and FQNEAQ. This chain's CDR3 is CASSPGGVSYGYTF. DNA for the CDR3: TGTGCCAGCAGTCCCGGGGGTGTGAGTTATGGCTACACCTTC.

This clone is a singleton in its sample. The chain is built from TRBV11-2 and TRBJ2-1; 9 bases map to TRBD2. This CDR3 is built from 14 residues. Germline loops: CDR1 SGHAT, CDR2 FQNNGV. Unmatched junction bases numbered 3, after V lost 3 bases and J lost 6 bases. CDR3 residues: CASSFSGSLNEQFF. CDR3 in DNA: TGTGCCAGCAGCTTTAGCGGGAGTCTCAATGAGCAGTTCTTC.

The chain is built from TRBV6-5 and TRBJ1-2; no definite D call. The germline V and J ends were trimmed by 2 bases and 2 bases, with 9 bases remaining between them. CDR1 is MNHEY, CDR2 SVGAGI, per germline. This CDR3 comprises 14 residues. The CDR3 is CASSYLDGNYGYTF. The CDR3 nucleotides are TGTGCCAGCAGTTACCTTGACGGGAACTATGGCTACACCTTC.

The chain employs TRBV7-6 and TRBJ2-5, with 7 bases aligning to TRBD1. The J call may be incorrect, as the DNA end agrees better with TRBJ2-7. CDR3 length: 13 residues. Germline CDR1 SGHVS, CDR2 FNYEAQ. The CDR3 DNA reads TGTGCCAGCAGCGGAGGACAGGACTACGAGCAGTACTTC. Translating gives CASSGGQDYEQYF.